The source of this TCR beta chain is a study of tumor and adjacent non-tumor tissue in lung cancer. Across the study: The patients, roughly 10 men and about 5 women, were roughly 30 to 76 with stage I to III disease. On average, productive TCRbeta reads reached roughly 4 million per sample.

The template was RNA from unsorted bulk tissue. Distant lung tissue was collected more than 3 cm away from the tumor edge. This CDR3 has 17 residues. Trimming removed 1 base from V and 5 bases from J; junction bases left unmatched: 11. Per germline, CDR1 MNHEY and CDR2 SVGAGI. Whole-study findings and limits: TCR diversity was significantly greater in tumor than normal lung tissue.

TCRbeta libraries were built with three rounds of nested PCR, modified from ARM-PCR. TCRdb reprocessed the multiplex PCR reads with MiXCR, giving one entry per CDR3 protein. The table lists 50,000 to 70,000 distinct CDR3 sequences, around two thirds of them singletons. As concerns this clonotype: The antigen remains undetermined.

The J gene is TRBJ2-3, the V gene TRBV6-5, with TRBD2 matching over 8 bases. The TCR sequence derives from a man in his 70s with non-small cell lung cancer. Material for sequencing was distant non-tumor lung tissue. CDR3: CASSYFPAGGPRDTQYF. The CDR3 DNA reads TGTGCCAGCAGTTACTTCCCGGCGGGGGGCCCCAGAGATACGCAGTATTTT.